This TCR beta chain was sequenced during a study of PD-1 blockade in classical Hodgkin lymphoma (dated by TCRdb to 2019 to 2021). Study-wide context: Nivolumab dosing was 3 mg/kg intravenously every 2 weeks, continuing until either disease progression or unacceptable toxicity. The study used CyTOF and TCR beta sequencing to define a peripheral blood immune signature of response to PD-1 blockade in classical Hodgkin lymphoma.

Paper-wide results and their limitations: The study was limited to a single clinical trial cohort, and causes of repertoire differences, possibly disease activity or prior therapy, remained undefined. A significant rise by C4D1 was seen in CD4+ but not CD8+ TCR diversity (p=0.0027 vs p=0.16), with the rise being most apparent in complete responders (p=0.02). Newly diagnosed patients were reported to have lower baseline TCR diversity than healthy donors, and relapsed/refractory patients were reported to have lower baseline TCR diversity still. Patients starting nivolumab less than 1 year after ASCT had lower diversity and were excluded from later analyses to avoid confounding by immune reconstitution. Trial patients achieving complete response had baseline diversity similar to newly diagnosed patients, whereas partial responders and progressors had significantly lower diversity.

The Qiagen DNeasy kit was used to extract genomic DNA both from unsorted PBMCs and from the negatively selected CD4+ and CD8+ fractions. TCR beta CDR3 regions were amplified by immunoSEQ multiplex PCR using primers annealing to V and J segments. A synthetic immune receptor repertoire was used to minimize amplification bias, and any residual bias was removed computationally once sequencing was done. The published analysis was carried out like this. Repertoire diversity was quantified as the Shannon entropy index using custom Python scripts. The unsorted, CD4+ and CD8+ repertoires were each analyzed separately, with the exception of combined analyses, where CD4+ and CD8+ sequences were merged in silico. A clone was considered expanded if an increase in frequency of at least 2-fold after treatment relative to C1D1 was found, and a pseudocount of 0.5 was applied to clones undetected at baseline. Singleton clones were defined as clones with 0 or 1 copy at C1D1, and non-singleton clones were defined as clones with 2 or more copies. By matching protein sequences in sorted samples from the same patient, clones expanded in unsorted samples were annotated as CD4+, CD8+ or unknown. Wilcoxon tests on paired samples were used to test diversity changes from C1D1 to C4D1. Not all clones reach the TCRdb copy of this immuneACCESS table, which keeps in-frame sequences only. Checked studies attribute under half of the gap to unresolved V genes and leave the rest unexplained. The V and J calls and clone size were taken over from that table, and D and trimming were inferred from the DNA. The sample records approximately 61,000 clones, around 91% of which are singletons. Together, the top ten hold approximately 16% of the sample.

With regard to this clone: Its antigen is not yet known. Base quality data are lacking; no much larger clone is found one base away.

Interpreted using the paper, the time point label stands for: cycle 1 day 1 (C1D1), immediately before nivolumab initiation. Relapse after autologous stem cell transplantation had occurred in all trial patients, and cohorts A, B and C were distinguished by prior brentuximab vedotin exposure. The trial cohort comprised some 60 patients with relapsed/refractory classical Hodgkin lymphoma whose best overall responses were complete response, partial response or progressive disease. Trial patients were treated with single-agent nivolumab in the multi-cohort phase II CheckMate 205 trial. Best overall response was determined by an independent review committee according to the 2007 International Working Group response criteria. Trial PBMCs were collected immediately before nivolumab initiation (C1D1) and during therapy at cycle 2 day 1 and cycle 4 day 1. After peripheral blood was drawn into 8 mL Vacutainer Cell Preparation Tubes, PBMCs were isolated by centrifugation and then cryopreserved.

As encoded in the germline V gene, CDR1 is SGDLS while CDR2 is YYNGEE. From the cysteine through the phenylalanine, the CDR3 covers 14 amino acids. CDR3 DNA only is kept here, 42 bases in frame from base 1. The junction carries 11 bases between V and J, which are trimmed by 0 bases and 6 bases respectively. The clonotype was recovered from a human donor with classical Hodgkin lymphoma. Recombination connected TRBV9 to TRBJ2-3, with the identity of the D gene unclear. The sample was peripheral blood mononuclear cells (PBMCs), taken at baseline. The CDR3 protein is CASSVADPRDTQYF. The nucleotide sequence reads TGTGCCAGCAGCGTAGCGGACCCGCGGGATACGCAGTATTTT.